The 20 T cell receptor beta chains below come from one sample, sequenced in a study of blood T cell repertoires in COVID-19. Data came from immunoSEQ multiplex PCR; TCRdb stores just in-frame clones and leaves some out. The sample lists almost 70,000 clones; around three quarters were seen once. Sequenced sample: peripheral blood. These receptors all come from a man aged 55 to 70 with acute or convalescent COVID-19.

The V and J genes are TRBV24-1 and TRBJ1-1; no reliable D call. Germline values: CDR1 KGHDR, CDR2 SFDVKD. The V end was cut by 2 bases, the J end by 5 bases, with 8 bases between. The length of the CDR3 is 13 residues. The CDR3 region is CATSDSRQTEAFF. As DNA, the CDR3 is TGTGCCACCAGTGATTCCCGCCAGACTGAAGCTTTCTTT.

The rearrangement uses TRBV6-2 or TRBV6-3 and TRBJ1-5; D gene uncertain. Trimming shortened V by 4 bases and J by 11 bases, and 12 bases separated the two germline ends. The germline CDR1 and CDR2 sequences are MNHEY and SVGEGT. The CDR3 sequence is 12 residues long. The CDR3 sequence is CASSSGLLAQHF. CDR3 in DNA: TGTGCCAGCAGTTCTGGACTGTTAGCCCAGCATTTT.

This chain joins TRBV7-2 and TRBJ1-2; tentative D call: TRBD1 (6 bases). CDR3 length equals 14 residues. V lost 4 bases to trimming and J lost 1 base, with 10 bases between them. Per the germline V gene, CDR1 is SGHTA and CDR2 is FQGNSA. The CDR3 loop is CASSWDNFNYGYTF. CDR3 in DNA: TGTGCCAGCAGCTGGGACAACTTTAACTATGGCTACACCTTC.

The rearrangement joins TRBV25-1 to TRBJ2-1; the match to TRBD1 covers 8 bases. This CDR3 has 15 residues. The germline V gene encodes CDR1 MGHDK and CDR2 SYGVNS. V shed 5 bases, J shed 4 bases, and the junction held 7 bases outside the gene matches. The CDR3 nucleotides read TGTGCCAGCAGTAGAGCCGGGACAGGATACAATGAGCAGTTCTTC. Amino acids: CASSRAGTGYNEQFF.

This clone was counted a few times. The chain couples TRBV28 to TRBJ1-2; weak D call: TRBD1 (5 bases). Germline loops: CDR1 MDHEN, CDR2 SYDVKM. The germline V and J ends were trimmed by 5 bases and 0 bases, with 13 bases remaining between them. The CDR3 totals 15 residues. This CDR3 is CASSIMTATNYGYTF. The CDR3 coding sequence is TGTGCCAGCAGTATAATGACAGCTACTAACTATGGCTACACCTTC.

The CDR3: CASSSLAGGLNEQFF. In DNA, the CDR3 is TGTGCCAGCAGTTCCCTAGCGGGGGGGCTCAATGAGCAGTTCTTC. This chain connects TRBV28 to TRBJ2-1, with 12 bases that match TRBD2. The germline gives CDR1 MDHEN, CDR2 SYDVKM. The CDR3 consists of 15 residues. Trimming removed 4 bases from V and 6 bases from J; junction bases left unmatched: 4.

The sample holds a few counts of this clone. The V call is TRBV6-2 or TRBV6-3, the J call TRBJ1-2; TRBD1 aligns across 12 bases. Germline V lookup: CDR1 MNHEY, CDR2 SVGEGT. Germline trimming cut 7 bases from V and 4 bases from J; bases unmatched to any gene: 7. This CDR3 has 15 residues. The CDR3 loop is CASTPRDRGLYGYTF. The CDR3 region has the DNA TGTGCCAGCACCCCCCGGGACAGGGGGCTCTATGGCTACACCTTC.

The chain uses TRBV2 and TRBJ1-5; possible D gene TRBD1, 6 bases. This CDR3 has 15 amino acids. Germline CDR1 is SNHLY and CDR2 is FYNNEI. V lost 1 base to trimming and J lost 6 bases, with 13 bases between them. The CDR3 sequence: CASSEDEGVGQPQHF. In nucleotides, the CDR3 is TGTGCCAGCAGTGAAGATGAGGGGGTGGGTCAGCCCCAGCATTTT.

This clone was recorded once. The rearrangement joins TRBV19 to TRBJ2-7; TRBD2 is a possible D gene (6 bases). The CDR3 covers 14 residues. The germline gives CDR1 LNHDA, CDR2 SQIVND (reference sequence). V lost 1 base and J 7 bases, leaving 14 bases between the germline ends. In DNA, the CDR3 is TGTGCCAGTAGTATAGCAGCGGGCCCTGGGGAGCAGTACTTC. Its protein product is CASSIAAGPGEQYF.

The V call is TRBV7-8, the J call TRBJ1-4, with D possibly being TRBD1 (5 bases). Germline CDR1 is SGHVS and CDR2 is FQNEAQ. V was shortened by 1 base and J by 4 bases, with 7 bases between the two germline ends. The CDR3 has 14 residues. The CDR3 coding sequence is TGTGCCAGCAGCTTAGTACAGGATAATGAAAAACTGTTTTTT. The encoded protein is CASSLVQDNEKLFF.

The V and J genes are TRBV27 and TRBJ1-5, with a tentative D call TRBD1 (5 bases). CDR1 and CDR2 (germline): MNHEY, SMNVEV (reference sequence). With 5 bases removed from V and 0 bases from J, the gap between germline ends came to 8 bases. The CDR3 sequence is 14 residues long. The CDR3 region has the DNA TGTGCCAGCAGTCAGCAGGGTAGCAATCAGCCCCAGCATTTT. Translation: CASSQQGSNQPQHF.

The chain combines TRBV2 with TRBJ1-1; D is ambiguous. The germline gives CDR1 SNHLY, CDR2 FYNNEI. This CDR3 spans 13 amino acids. V gave up 7 bases and J gave up 1 base, with 10 bases separating them. CDR3 protein: CASINNRNTEAFF. CDR3 nucleotide sequence: TGTGCCAGCATTAACAACAGGAACACTGAAGCTTTCTTT. The full variable domain, completed using reference TRBV2 and TRBJ1-1, is EPEVTQTPSHQVTQMGQEVILRCVPISNHLYFYWYRQILGQKVEFLVSFYNNEISEKSEIFDDQFSVERPDGSNFTLKIRSTKLEDSAMYFCASINNRNTEAFFGQGTRLTVV.

The chain has TRBV16 and TRBJ2-1, with D unresolved. The V gene's germline CDR1 is KGHSY and CDR2 FQNENV. V was pared by 1 base and J by 6 bases, with 4 bases between. The CDR3 consists of 12 residues. CDR3 protein: CASSQFGNEQFF. CDR3 DNA: TGTGCCAGCAGCCAATTCGGCAATGAGCAGTTCTTC.

The rearrangement links TRBV24-1 to TRBJ2-3, with 9 bases aligning to TRBD1. J lost 3 bases, V lost 5 bases, and 2 bases had no gene match. Germline assignment: CDR1 KGHDR and CDR2 SFDVKD. CDR3 length equals 14 residues. Here the CDR3 reads CATSGTGVTDTQYF. CDR3 nucleotides: TGTGCCACCAGTGGGACAGGGGTGACAGATACGCAGTATTTT.

This rearrangement joins TRBV5-1 to TRBJ1-1; TRBD1 aligns across 9 bases. This CDR3 comprises 15 residues. Trimming at V came to 6 bases and at J to 1 base, leaving 7 bases not matched to a gene. Germline CDR1 reads SGHRS; CDR2 reads YFSETQ. The CDR3: CASTETGGGNTEAFF. The CDR3 bases are TGCGCCAGCACCGAGACAGGGGGAGGGAACACTGAAGCTTTCTTT.

This clone was found a few times. J is TRBJ1-2 and V is TRBV5-1; TRBD1 agrees at 8 bases. Germline CDR1 and CDR2: SGHRS and YFSETQ. Germline trimming cut 0 bases from V and 8 bases from J; bases unmatched to any gene: 3. This CDR3 comprises 13 residues. The CDR3 DNA is TGCGCCAGCAGCTTGGGGACAGGGAGCGGCTACACCTTC. This sequence encodes CASSLGTGSGYTF. Full variable domain (missing parts from reference TRBV5-1 and TRBJ1-2): KAGVTQTPRYLIKTRGQQVTLSCSPISGHRSVSWYQQTPGQGLQFLFEYFSETQRNKGNFPGRFSGRQFSNSRSEMNVSTLELGDSALYLCASSLGTGSGYTFGSGTRLTVV.

V usage is TRBV5-6 and J usage is TRBJ1-6; 8 nucleotides align to TRBD1. The CDR3 loop spans 17 amino acids. V lost 5 bases to trimming and J lost 0 bases; unmatched junction nucleotides: 7. Germline V gene sequence: CDR1 SGHDT, CDR2 YYEEEE. In DNA form, the CDR3 reads TGTGCCAGCAGTTATGACAGGGGATACTCCTATAATTCACCCCTCCACTTT. Its translation: CASSYDRGYSYNSPLHF.

The chain links TRBV9 to TRBJ1-2, with 7 bases lining up with TRBD1. The junction had 6 bases not matched to a gene; V was cut back by 5 bases and J by 2 bases. CDR3 length equals 14 residues. Germline V lookup: CDR1 SGDLS, CDR2 YYNGEE. The CDR3 coding sequence is TGTGCCAGCAGGGGGGACAGCCGAAACTATGGCTACACCTTC. This gives the protein CASRGDSRNYGYTF.

This chain connects TRBV6-5 to TRBJ1-2, with D unresolved. This CDR3 has 15 residues. Germline V gives CDR1 MNHEY, CDR2 SVGAGI. Trimming shortened V by 6 bases and J by 2 bases, and 16 bases separated the two germline ends. The CDR3, as DNA: TGTGCCAGCAGGCCGCTAGGAGTACCCAACTATGGCTACACCTTC. As protein: CASRPLGVPNYGYTF.

The gene calls are TRBV11-2 and TRBJ2-1, with D perhaps TRBD2 (5 bases). The V and J ends lost 4 bases and 13 bases respectively, with 11 bases between them. Germline V lookup: CDR1 SGHAT, CDR2 FQNNGV. The CDR3 sequence is 11 residues long. CDR3 nucleotides: TGTGCCAGCAGCTGGACTCTCGAACAGTTCTTC. This translates into CASSWTLEQFF.